Each of the 27 T cell receptor beta chains below was sequenced from the same sample in a study of CD8+ T cells in alopecia areata. Extracted RNA was reverse transcribed, and the resulting cDNA served as sequencing template. The table came from immunoSEQ multiplex PCR; TCRdb's copy has only in-frame clones and leaves some out. This sample has some 170,000 clones, with 58% found just once. Treatment given: oral pan-JAK inhibitor, 5-10 mg twice daily. Sequencing was performed on CD4+ T cells sorted from blood, taken around week 55, from a patient treated with tofacitinib. The receptor set was obtained from a human donor with alopecia areata.

The V gene is TRBV9, the J gene TRBJ2-1, with TRBD2 matching over 12 bases. Germline V gene lookup returns CDR1 SGDLS and CDR2 YYNGEE. Trimming removed 3 bases from V and 6 bases from J; junction bases left unmatched: 4. This CDR3 spans 15 amino acids. The CDR3 sequence is CASSGGLAGRNEQFF. Here the CDR3 DNA reads TGTGCCAGCAGCGGAGGACTAGCGGGGCGCAATGAGCAGTTCTTC. Full variable domain (remainder filled in from reference TRBV9 and TRBJ2-1): DSGVTQTPKHLITATGQRVTLRCSPRSGDLSVYWYQQSLDQGLQFLIQYYNGEERAKGNILERFSAQQFPDLHSELNLSSLELGDSALYFCASSGGLAGRNEQFFGPGTRLTVL.

The genes are TRBV18 and TRBJ1-3; D perhaps matches TRBD1 (5 bases). The CDR3 is 16 residues long. Germline values: CDR1 KGHSH, CDR2 LQKENI. V gave up 0 bases and J gave up 0 bases, with 9 bases separating them. The CDR3 DNA reads as TGTGCCAGCTCACCACCCCAGGGATACTCTGGAAACACCATATATTTT. It encodes CASSPPQGYSGNTIYF.

CDR3 residues: CAWSVVGDGNQPQHF. In nucleotides, the CDR3 is TGTGCCTGGAGTGTAGTGGGGGATGGCAATCAGCCCCAGCATTTT. The chain links TRBV30 to TRBJ1-5; TRBD1 might be the D (5 bases). The CDR3 has 15 amino acids. The V gene lost 0 bases and the J gene lost 2 bases, with 11 bases spanning the gap. CDR1 GTSNPN and CDR2 SVGIG come from the germline V gene (reference sequence).

The rearrangement uses TRBV7-3 and TRBJ1-1; D not certain. Between the trimmed V and J ends, which lost 2 bases and 0 bases, there was a span of 7 bases. The CDR3 is 14 amino acids. The germline CDR1 and CDR2 sequences are SGHTA and FQGTGA. This CDR3 reads CASSLDGMNTEAFF. The CDR3 nucleotides are TGTGCCAGCAGCTTAGATGGGATGAACACTGAAGCTTTCTTT.

This clone turned up a few times. This chain joins TRBV5-1 and TRBJ2-3; no reliable D call. CDR1 SGHRS and CDR2 YFSETQ come from the germline V gene. V gave up 4 bases and J gave up 3 bases, with 6 bases separating them. The CDR3 loop spans 12 amino acids. The CDR3 sequence: CASSPTTDTQYF. The CDR3 DNA follows: TGCGCCAGCAGCCCGACGACAGATACGCAGTATTTT. Filled out from reference TRBV5-1 and TRBJ2-3, the complete variable domain reads KAGVTQTPRYLIKTRGQQVTLSCSPISGHRSVSWYQQTPGQGLQFLFEYFSETQRNKGNFPGRFSGRQFSNSRSEMNVSTLELGDSALYLCASSPTTDTQYFGPGTRLTVL.

The rearrangement links TRBV19 to TRBJ1-6; D gene unclear. There are 14 residues in the CDR3. Trimming left V 6 bases short and J 6 bases short, with 12 bases between. CDR1 and CDR2 (germline): LNHDA, SQIVND (reference sequence). The CDR3 spells CASSKSWGNSPLHF. DNA for the CDR3: TGTGCCAGTAGCAAGTCTTGGGGTAATTCACCCCTCCACTTT.

This clone appeared a few times. The chain combines TRBV25-1 with TRBJ2-3; D possibly corresponds to TRBD2 (5 bases). Germline V gene lookup returns CDR1 MGHDK and CDR2 SYGVNS. This CDR3 spans 15 amino acids. V gave up 4 bases and J gave up 1 base, with 12 bases separating them. The DNA for the CDR3 is TGTGCCAGCAGTGTTGGCGGACTCCGCACAGATACGCAGTATTTT. It specifies CASSVGGLRTDTQYF.

This clone was observed once. The chain links TRBV7-8 to TRBJ1-6, with D possibly matching TRBD1 (5 bases). Germline V gene lookup returns CDR1 SGHVS and CDR2 FQNEAQ. The CDR3 extends over 14 amino acids. The V gene lost 5 bases and the J gene lost 10 bases, with 15 bases spanning the gap. As DNA, the CDR3 is TGTGCCAGCAGCACAGGACGGGGGGAGTCACCCCTCCACTTT. It yields the protein CASSTGRGESPLHF.

The rearrangement uses TRBV2 and TRBJ1-2; no firm D call. The CDR3 loop spans 13 amino acids. The germline gives CDR1 SNHLY, CDR2 FYNNEI. The germline V and J ends were trimmed by 0 bases and 8 bases, with 10 bases remaining between them. The CDR3: CASSEAVGVGYTF. CDR3 in DNA: TGTGCCAGCAGTGAAGCGGTCGGGGTAGGCTACACCTTC.

V and J are TRBV7-9 and TRBJ2-2; D unresolved. Germline CDR1 and CDR2: SEHNR and FQNEAQ (reference sequence). V lost 1 base to trimming and J lost 3 bases, with 21 bases between them. This CDR3 has 19 residues. In DNA, the CDR3 is TGTGCCAGCAGCTTAGTGCGGTGGCAGCCCTTAAGAGACACCGGGGAGCTGTTTTTT. It codes for CASSLVRWQPLRDTGELFF. The variable domain in full, with the rest retrieved from reference TRBV7-9 and TRBJ2-2, is DTGVSQNPRHKITKRGQNVTFRCDPISEHNRLYWYRQTLGQGPEFLTYFQNEAQLEKSRLLSDRFSAERPKGSFSTLEIQRTEQGDSAMYLCASSLVRWQPLRDTGELFFGEGSRLTVL.

This clone was observed a handful of times. The chain links TRBV28 to TRBJ2-7; D is undetermined. Germline CDR1 and CDR2: MDHEN and SYDVKM. CDR3 length equals 14 residues. V shed 0 bases and J shed 0 bases, with 6 bases lying between them. CDR3 loop: CASSLWLASYEQYF. The DNA for the CDR3 is TGTGCCAGCAGTTTATGGTTAGCCTCCTACGAGCAGTACTTC. Combining the CDR3 with reference TRBV28 and TRBJ2-7 gives the whole variable domain DVKVTQSSRYLVKRTGEKVFLECVQDMDHENMFWYRQDPGLGLRLIYFSYDVKMKEKGDIPEGYSVSREKKERFSLILESASTNQTSMYLCASSLWLASYEQYFGPGTRLTVT.

The rearrangement uses TRBV30 and TRBJ1-1; 8 bases fit TRBD1. The J segment lost 1 base and the V segment lost 0 bases, leaving 4 bases of the junction unmatched. This CDR3 comprises 15 residues. Germline lookup yields CDR1 GTSNPN and CDR2 SVGIG (reference sequence). Here the CDR3 DNA reads TGTGCCTGGAGTGTAAAAGGACAGGGGAACACTGAAGCTTTCTTT. This sequence encodes CAWSVKGQGNTEAFF.

The chain carries TRBV4-2 and TRBJ1-3, with D maybe TRBD1 (5 bases). V lost 1 base to trimming and J lost 6 bases, with 10 bases between them. The CDR3 has 14 amino acids. Germline CDR1 and CDR2: LGHNA and YNFKEQ. The CDR3 bases are TGTGCCAGCAGCCAAGGGGGCTATGAAAACACCATATATTTT. Its protein product is CASSQGGYENTIYF.

This rearrangement joins TRBV29-1 to TRBJ2-5; the D is unclear. This CDR3 is built from 13 residues. Germline V gene lookup returns CDR1 SQVTM and CDR2 ANQGSEA. Trimming stripped 2 bases from V and 1 base from J, with 8 bases between. CDR3 residues: CSVERPAQETQYF. The CDR3 DNA reads as TGCAGCGTTGAACGCCCAGCCCAAGAGACCCAGTACTTC.

The chain is built from TRBV4-1 and TRBJ2-2; 10 bases align to TRBD2. Germline V gives CDR1 MGHRA, CDR2 YSYEKL. The V gene end was trimmed by 2 bases and the J gene end by 4 bases; junction bases not matched to a gene: 10. This CDR3 has 18 amino acids. The CDR3 loop reads CASSQRLAGAGPTGELFF. As DNA, the CDR3 is TGCGCCAGCAGCCAACGCCTAGCGGGGGCCGGACCCACCGGGGAGCTGTTTTTT.

The rearrangement uses TRBV4-1 and TRBJ2-1, with D perhaps TRBD2 (6 bases). The germline V gene has CDR1 MGHRA and CDR2 YSYEKL. Trimming removed 4 bases from V and 8 bases from J, with 12 bases in between. CDR3 size: 13 residues. In DNA, the CDR3 is TGCGCCAGCAGCCCTCACTTAGCGGATGAGCAGTTCTTC. This encodes CASSPHLADEQFF.

The chain uses TRBV29-1 and TRBJ2-3; TRBD1 agrees at 12 bases. There are 13 residues in the CDR3. V lost 6 bases and J lost 2; bases outside the gene matches: 0. CDR1 SQVTM and CDR2 ANQGSEA come from the germline V gene. CDR3: CSVGQGATDTQYF. CDR3 sequence (DNA): TGCAGCGTGGGACAGGGGGCCACAGATACGCAGTATTTT.

The chain is built from TRBV5-1 and TRBJ2-7; D may be TRBD1 (7 bases). In germline, CDR1 is SGHRS, CDR2 YFSETQ. Trimming took off 3 bases at V and 6 bases at J, with 13 bases between the two ends. The CDR3 is made up of 13 amino acids. This CDR3 reads CASSSEGAGEQYF. CDR3 DNA: TGCGCCAGCAGCTCGGAGGGGGCCGGCGAGCAGTACTTC.

Notes on this clone: The sample holds other DNA sequences that translate to the same CDR3. The chain combines TRBV29-1 with TRBJ1-5; no definite D call. Germline V gene data show CDR1 as SQVTM and CDR2 as ANQGSEA. The V end lost 7 bases, the J end lost 4 bases, and 14 bases lay between the germline ends. The CDR3 consists of 13 residues. The CDR3 nucleotides are TGCAGCGCTAGCGGCGGAGGTAATCAGCCCCAGCATTTT. This sequence encodes CSASGGGNQPQHF.

The chain recombines TRBV18 with TRBJ1-1; D gene uncertain. Germline V gene lookup returns CDR1 KGHSH and CDR2 LQKENI. Deletions cut 2 bases from V and 0 bases from J, with 7 bases between. This CDR3 is 14 amino acids long. CDR3 nucleotides: TGTGCCAGCTCACCATCCCCAGTGAACACTGAAGCTTTCTTT. Amino acids: CASSPSPVNTEAFF.

This clone was seen at least ten times. The V gene is TRBV7-3, the J gene TRBJ2-1, with 10 nucleotides matching TRBD2. The ends lost 2 bases at V and 6 bases at J; junction bases unmatched: 7. Germline V CDR1 and CDR2: SGHTA, FQGTGA. This CDR3 is 16 amino acids long. CDR3 nucleotides: TGTGCCAGCAGCTTAGCACCGGGACTAGCGACCAATGAGCAGTTCTTC. Encoded protein: CASSLAPGLATNEQFF. Complete variable domain (other parts from reference TRBV7-3 and TRBJ2-1): GAGVSQTPSNKVTEKGKYVELRCDPISGHTALYWYRQSLGQGPEFLIYFQGTGAADDSGLPNDRFFAVRPEGSVSTLKIQRTERGDSAVYLCASSLAPGLATNEQFFGPGTRLTVL.

The V gene is TRBV7-2, the J gene TRBJ1-2; D gene ambiguous. CDR1 is SGHTA, CDR2 FQGNSA, per germline. This CDR3 has 13 residues. Trimming took 5 bases from V and 7 from J, leaving 14 bases between them. Here the CDR3 DNA reads TGTGCCAGCAGCCGAGATCGGACTTCTGGCTACACCTTC. This gives the protein CASSRDRTSGYTF.

The gene calls are TRBV28 and TRBJ1-6; TRBD1 is a possible D gene (6 bases). In germline, CDR1 is MDHEN, CDR2 SYDVKM. The ends were cut back, 3 bases at V and 15 bases at J, with 18 bases in the middle. The CDR3 has 14 amino acids. The DNA for the CDR3 is TGTGCCAGCAGTTTGTTACAGGGCGGGATCAACCTCCACTTT. This translates into CASSLLQGGINLHF.

The gene calls are TRBV5-1 and TRBJ2-3; 7 bases align to TRBD2. The CDR3 loop spans 15 amino acids. The germline V gene has CDR1 SGHRS and CDR2 YFSETQ. J was trimmed by 4 bases and V by 0 bases; bases with no gene match: 5. The CDR3: CASSLAGGGSDTQYF. The CDR3 nucleotides are TGCGCCAGCAGCTTGGCCGGGGGAGGGTCAGATACGCAGTATTTT.

This clone occurred a few times. The genes are TRBV4-3 and TRBJ2-1; 9 bases align to TRBD2. The length of the CDR3 is 16 residues. The J segment lost 6 bases and the V segment lost 3 bases, leaving 9 bases of the junction unmatched. Germline V CDR1 and CDR2: LGHNA, YSLEER. The chain's CDR3 is CASSQAAGGLVNEQFF. CDR3 coding DNA: TGCGCCAGCAGCCAGGCGGCGGGGGGGCTTGTCAATGAGCAGTTCTTC.

The chain links TRBV5-1 to TRBJ2-7; the D gene is possibly TRBD2 (6 bases). Trimming left V 5 bases short and J 2 bases short, with 17 bases between. The CDR3 loop spans 15 amino acids. Germline V gives CDR1 SGHRS, CDR2 YFSETQ. Here the CDR3 DNA reads TGCGCCAGCAGGGATAGGAGGGGCGGCCCCTACGAGCAGTACTTC. Translation gives CASRDRRGGPYEQYF.

The V gene is TRBV29-1, the J gene TRBJ2-5; 10 bases are shared with TRBD2. Germline V gene data show CDR1 as SQVTM and CDR2 as ANQGSEA. This CDR3 spans 14 amino acids. The V gene end was trimmed by 8 bases and the J gene end by 1 base; junction bases not matched to a gene: 7. The CDR3 loop reads CSHASGGFQETQYF. The CDR3, as DNA: TGCAGCCACGCTAGCGGGGGTTTCCAAGAGACCCAGTACTTC.